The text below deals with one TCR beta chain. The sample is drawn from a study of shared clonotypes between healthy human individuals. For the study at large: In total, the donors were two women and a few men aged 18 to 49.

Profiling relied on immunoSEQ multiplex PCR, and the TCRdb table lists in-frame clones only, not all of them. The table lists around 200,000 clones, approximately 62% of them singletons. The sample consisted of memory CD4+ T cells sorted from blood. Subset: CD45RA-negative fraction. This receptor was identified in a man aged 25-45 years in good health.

DNA for the CDR3: TGTGCCAGCCCCAGCCCCGGGCAGACCCAGTACTTC. Translation: CASPSPGQTQYF. The chain couples TRBV2 to TRBJ2-5; D remains unclear. V lost 8 bases and J lost 6, with 13 bases in between. Germline V gene lookup returns CDR1 SNHLY and CDR2 FYNNEI. This CDR3 region has 12 residues.